This TCR beta chain was identified in a study of CD8+ T cells in alopecia areata. This CDR3 comprises 15 residues. The V gene lost 2 bases and the J gene lost 1 base, with 12 bases spanning the gap. CDR1 is MDHEN, CDR2 SYDVKM, per germline. Reverse transcribed after extraction, RNA yielded cDNA as the sequencing template. Assay: immunoSEQ multiplex PCR; the TCRdb copy retains only in-frame clones and omits some. The sample records about 110,000 clones, roughly 59% being singletons. Specimen: CD8+ T cells sorted from blood. The gene calls are TRBV28 and TRBJ2-7; D may correspond to TRBD1 or TRBD2 (5 bases each). The TCR sequence derives from a human donor in good health. The CDR3 nucleotides are TGTGCCAGCAGTTTAGGGGGTGGGCCGTCCTACGAGCAGTACTTC. Protein product: CASSLGGGPSYEQYF.